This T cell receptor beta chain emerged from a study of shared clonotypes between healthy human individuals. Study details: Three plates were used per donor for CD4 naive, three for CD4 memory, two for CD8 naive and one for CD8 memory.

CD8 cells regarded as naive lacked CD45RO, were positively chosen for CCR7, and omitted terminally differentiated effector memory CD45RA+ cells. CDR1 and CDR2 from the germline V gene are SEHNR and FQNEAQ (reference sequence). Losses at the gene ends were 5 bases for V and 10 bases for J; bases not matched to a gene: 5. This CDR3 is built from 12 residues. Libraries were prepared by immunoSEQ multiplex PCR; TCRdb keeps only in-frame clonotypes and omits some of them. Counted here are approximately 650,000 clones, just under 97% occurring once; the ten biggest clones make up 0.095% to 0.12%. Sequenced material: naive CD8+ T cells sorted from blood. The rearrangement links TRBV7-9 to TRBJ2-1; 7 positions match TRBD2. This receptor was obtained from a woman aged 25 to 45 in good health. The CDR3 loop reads CASSLGLVEQFF. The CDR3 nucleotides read TGTGCCAGCAGCCTCGGACTAGTCGAGCAGTTCTTC.